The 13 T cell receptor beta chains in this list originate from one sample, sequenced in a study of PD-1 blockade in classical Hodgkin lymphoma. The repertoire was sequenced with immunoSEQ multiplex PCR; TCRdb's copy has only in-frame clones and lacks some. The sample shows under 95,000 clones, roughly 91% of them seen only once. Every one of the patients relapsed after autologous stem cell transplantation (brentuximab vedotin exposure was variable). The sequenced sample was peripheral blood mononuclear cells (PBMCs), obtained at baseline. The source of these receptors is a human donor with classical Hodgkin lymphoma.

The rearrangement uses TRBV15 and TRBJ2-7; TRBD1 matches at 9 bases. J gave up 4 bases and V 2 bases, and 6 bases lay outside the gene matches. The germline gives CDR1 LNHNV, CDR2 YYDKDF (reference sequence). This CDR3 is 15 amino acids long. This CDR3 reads CATSRTTGGHYEQYF. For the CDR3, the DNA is TGTGCCACCAGCAGAACGACAGGGGGGCATTACGAGCAGTACTTC.

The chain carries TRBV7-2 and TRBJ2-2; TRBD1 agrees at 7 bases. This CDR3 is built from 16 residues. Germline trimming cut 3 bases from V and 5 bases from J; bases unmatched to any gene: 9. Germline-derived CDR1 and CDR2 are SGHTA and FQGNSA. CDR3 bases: TGTGCCAGCAGCTTCCCGGCAGGGGGTTTGACCGGGGAGCTGTTTTTT. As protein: CASSFPAGGLTGELFF.

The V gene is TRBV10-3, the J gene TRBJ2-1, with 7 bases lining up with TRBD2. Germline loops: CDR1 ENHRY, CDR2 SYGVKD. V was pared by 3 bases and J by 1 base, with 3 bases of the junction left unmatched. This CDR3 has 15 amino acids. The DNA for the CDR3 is TGTGCCATCAGTGATTCCGGGGGGTCCTACAATGAGCAGTTCTTC. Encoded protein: CAISDSGGSYNEQFF.

The CDR3 sequence is CASSQDVGLVPTGQFF. The CDR3 DNA follows: TGCGCCAGCAGCCAAGATGTGGGACTAGTACCAACGGGGCAGTTCTTC. The J gene is TRBJ2-1, the V gene TRBV4-1; 8 positions match TRBD2. Germline-derived CDR1 and CDR2 are MGHRA and YSYEKL. The CDR3 loop spans 16 amino acids. J gave up 12 bases and V 0 bases, and 13 bases lay outside the gene matches.

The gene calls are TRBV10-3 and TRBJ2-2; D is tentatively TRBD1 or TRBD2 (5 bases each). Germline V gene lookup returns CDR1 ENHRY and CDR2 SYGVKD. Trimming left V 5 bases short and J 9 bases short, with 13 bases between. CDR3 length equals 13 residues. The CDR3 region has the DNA TGTGCCATCAGTCTTGGGACGGACTGGGAGCTGTTTTTT. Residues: CAISLGTDWELFF.

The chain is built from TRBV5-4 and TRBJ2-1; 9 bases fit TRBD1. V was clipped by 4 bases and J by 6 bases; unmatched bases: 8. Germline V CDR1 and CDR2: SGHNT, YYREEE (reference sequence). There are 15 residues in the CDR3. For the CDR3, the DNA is TGTGCCAGCAGCAACGAACAGGGGGCGCCCAATGAGCAGTTCTTC. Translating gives CASSNEQGAPNEQFF.

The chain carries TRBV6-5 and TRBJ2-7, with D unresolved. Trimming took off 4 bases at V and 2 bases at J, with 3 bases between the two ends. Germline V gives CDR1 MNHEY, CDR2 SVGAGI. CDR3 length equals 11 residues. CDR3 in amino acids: CASSSTYEQYF. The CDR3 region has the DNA TGTGCCAGCAGTTCCACCTACGAGCAGTACTTC.

For the CDR3, the DNA is TGCAGCGTGAACGTAGGTACCACCACCGGGGAGCTGTTTTTT. Residues: CSVNVGTTTGELFF. The chain carries TRBV29-1 and TRBJ2-2; no clear D gene. Trimming removed 6 bases at V and 4 bases at J, with 15 bases between. Germline CDR1 and CDR2: SQVTM and ANQGSEA. The CDR3 has 14 amino acids.

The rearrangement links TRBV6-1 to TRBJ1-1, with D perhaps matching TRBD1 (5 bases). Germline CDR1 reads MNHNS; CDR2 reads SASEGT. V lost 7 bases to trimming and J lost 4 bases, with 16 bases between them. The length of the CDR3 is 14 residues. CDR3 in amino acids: CASTVGRGGTEAFF. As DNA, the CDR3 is TGTGCCAGCACGGTTGGACGCGGGGGCACTGAAGCTTTCTTT.

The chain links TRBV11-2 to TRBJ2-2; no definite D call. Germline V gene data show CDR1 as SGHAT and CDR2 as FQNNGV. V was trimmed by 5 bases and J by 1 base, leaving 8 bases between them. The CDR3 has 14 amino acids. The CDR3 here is CASSPYLNTGELFF. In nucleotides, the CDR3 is TGTGCCAGCAGCCCATACTTGAACACCGGGGAGCTGTTTTTT.

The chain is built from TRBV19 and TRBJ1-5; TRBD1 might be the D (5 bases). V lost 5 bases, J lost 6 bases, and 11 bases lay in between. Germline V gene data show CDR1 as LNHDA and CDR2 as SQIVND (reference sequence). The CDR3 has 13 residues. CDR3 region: CASSDSGAQPQHF. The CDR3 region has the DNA TGTGCCAGTAGTGACAGCGGTGCTCAGCCCCAGCATTTT.

CDR3 bases: TGTGCCAGCAGCCTGACCCGACTAGCGGGGGGAAACAATGAGCAGTTCTTC. It yields the protein CASSLTRLAGGNNEQFF. This chain joins TRBV7-8 and TRBJ2-1, with 13 positions matching TRBD2. CDR1 SGHVS and CDR2 FQNEAQ come from the germline V gene. The V segment lost 5 bases and the J segment 5 bases; nucleotides outside the gene matches: 9. CDR3 size: 17 residues. Full variable domain (missing parts from reference TRBV7-8 and TRBJ2-1): GAGVSQSPRYKVAKRGQDVALRCDPISGHVSLFWYQQALGQGPEFLTYFQNEAQLDKSGLPSDRFFAERPEGSVSTLKIQRTQQEDSAVYLCASSLTRLAGGNNEQFFGPGTRLTVL.

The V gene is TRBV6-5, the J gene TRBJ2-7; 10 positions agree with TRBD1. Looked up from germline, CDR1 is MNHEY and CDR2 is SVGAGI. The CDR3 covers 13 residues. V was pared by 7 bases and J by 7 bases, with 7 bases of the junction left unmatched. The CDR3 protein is CASKGQGYGEQYF. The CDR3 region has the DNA TGTGCCAGCAAGGGACAGGGGTATGGGGAGCAGTACTTC.